The text below deals with one TCR beta chain. Antigen: not known. This entry comes from a study of graft-versus-host responses after intestinal transplantation. Looking at the study overall: All of the recipients had induction that used anti-thymocyte globulin, then tacrolimus and steroids for 2 to 3 years.

Repertoires were generated with immunoSEQ multiplex PCR, while TCRdb's copy carries only in-frame clones and drops some. The sample holds 90,000 to 120,000 clones, roughly 87% seen once. Whole-study findings and limits: Patients who carried graft-donor T cell macrochimerism also had high graft-versus-host to host-versus-graft clonal ratios in their allografts.

From germline, CDR1 is MDHEN and CDR2 SYDVKM. This CDR3 contains 19 residues. The V segment lost 3 bases and the J segment 6 bases; nucleotides outside the gene matches: 18. This sequence originates from a human donor who was the organ donor for an intestinal transplant. This sample comprised unstimulated CD4+ T cells sorted from spleen or lymph node cells, obtained before transplant. The chain recombines TRBV28 with TRBJ1-5, with 9 bases lining up with TRBD1. Here the CDR3 reads CASSFASGQGFSMSQPQHF. The CDR3 DNA sequence: TGTGCCAGCAGTTTTGCCTCCGGACAGGGGTTCTCTATGAGTCAGCCCCAGCATTTT.